The entry below gives a single T cell receptor beta chain sequence along with its context. Its antigen is unidentified. This table comes from immunoSEQ multiplex PCR, and its TCRdb copy is limited to in-frame clones, with some not included. The table shows about 27,000 clones, with about four fifths occurring only once. The CDR3 is 15 residues long. Germline values: CDR1 SGHAT, CDR2 FQNNGV. With 5 bases clipped from V and 9 bases from J, the junction kept 9 bases outside the gene matches. Systemic immunosuppression or autoimmune disease history was grounds to exclude patients. These data belong to a study of OX40 agonist ivuxolimab in advanced cancers. The overall study: A mean age of roughly 66 years, range roughly 20 to 79, was recorded, and about 83% were male. Points from the study as a whole: At doses 0.1 to 3.0 mg/kg, CD4+ and CD8+ clones expanded. Mean expanded clone counts were higher in CD8+ than CD4+ T cells.

The sequenced sample was CD4+ or CD8+ T cells sorted from blood, obtained in a trial of the OX40 agonist ivuxolimab. This clonotype originated in an adult with an advanced solid tumor such as melanoma, head and neck, liver or kidney cancer. The rearrangement links TRBV11-2 to TRBJ1-6, with 8 bases that match TRBD1. CDR3: CASSHGQGATSPLHF. The CDR3 coding sequence is TGTGCCAGCAGCCACGGACAGGGCGCTACTTCACCCCTCCACTTT.